These 30 T cell receptor beta chains were all obtained from the same sample, sequenced in a study of naive and memory T cell subsets. Two oligonucleotides, mixed equimolar, formed the beta constant-region primer covering TRBC1 and TRBC2. TCRdb passed the UMI-ligation and nested PCR reads through MiXCR, listing each CDR3 protein once. The repertoire includes tens of thousands of distinct CDR3 sequences, about 10% of them detected once, and approximately 15% sits in the top ten. The sample taken for sequencing was effector memory CD4+ T cells from blood. As to subset: effector memory, CD45RA- CD27-. The source is a human donor in good health.

This clonotype has a handful of counts. The chain has TRBV2 and TRBJ2-2; D not certain. Per germline, CDR1 SNHLY and CDR2 FYNNEI. V lost 8 bases, J lost 0 bases, and 10 bases lay in between. The CDR3 contains 14 residues. CDR3 amino acids: CASRLESNTGELFF. As DNA, the CDR3 is TGTGCCAGCCGGTTGGAGTCGAACACCGGGGAGCTGTTTTTT.

This clonotype was detected many times. The V gene is TRBV7-2, the J gene TRBJ2-1; possibly TRBD1 or TRBD2 for D (5 bases each). The germline V gene has CDR1 SGHTA and CDR2 FQGNSA. The V end was cut by 5 bases, the J end by 9 bases, with 11 bases between. The CDR3 covers 12 residues. The CDR3 DNA reads as TGTGCCAGCAGCGGATTGGGGGTTGAGCAGTTCTTC. Its translation: CASSGLGVEQFF.

This clonotype is medium-sized. The J gene is TRBJ1-1, the V gene TRBV29-1; TRBD1 matches 8 bases. CDR1 is SQVTM and CDR2 is ANQGSEA in the germline V gene. The CDR3 runs 13 residues. V lost 6 bases, J lost 4 bases, and 7 bases stayed unmatched. The CDR3 coding sequence is TGCAGCGTCGGCCGACAGGGGATCACTGAAGCTTTCTTT. Protein sequence: CSVGRQGITEAFF.

This clonotype was observed a few times. The chain links TRBV20-1 to TRBJ1-6, with D tentatively TRBD1 (6 bases). The ends were cut back, 2 bases at V and 6 bases at J, with 14 bases in the middle. CDR1 and CDR2 (germline): DFQATT, SNEGSKA (reference sequence). The CDR3 runs to 15 residues. CDR3 residues: CSARNVEGGNSPLHF. The CDR3 DNA is TGCAGTGCTAGAAACGTTGAAGGGGGTAATTCACCCCTCCACTTT.

This clonotype has a count of ten or more. This chain links TRBV2 with TRBJ2-5; D ambiguous. Germline V gene lookup returns CDR1 SNHLY and CDR2 FYNNEI. Trimming removed 4 bases at V and 5 bases at J, with 8 bases between. This CDR3 comprises 12 residues. The CDR3 loop reads CASSGFLETQYF. The CDR3 DNA reads TGTGCCAGCAGTGGATTCTTGGAGACCCAGTACTTC.

The chain links TRBV7-2 to TRBJ2-3; D gene ambiguous. This CDR3 contains 13 residues. Trimming shortened V by 5 bases and J by 4 bases, and 10 bases separated the two germline ends. The germline gives CDR1 SGHTA, CDR2 FQGNSA. CDR3 nucleotide sequence: TGTGCCAGCAGCACGTTAGTGTCAGATACGCAGTATTTT. It codes for CASSTLVSDTQYF.

The sample holds many counts of this clonotype. V gene TRBV7-9 combines with J gene TRBJ2-3; TRBD1 aligns across 8 bases. Germline trimming cut 5 bases from V and 6 bases from J; bases unmatched to any gene: 13. The CDR3 totals 16 residues. Germline V gives CDR1 SEHNR, CDR2 FQNEAQ (reference sequence). The CDR3: CASSMRQGTWEDTQYF. DNA for the CDR3: TGTGCCAGCAGCATGCGACAGGGGACATGGGAGGATACGCAGTATTTT. The full variable domain, completed using reference TRBV7-9 and TRBJ2-3, is DTGVSQNPRHKITKRGQNVTFRCDPISEHNRLYWYRQTLGQGPEFLTYFQNEAQLEKSRLLSDRFSAERPKGSFSTLEIQRTEQGDSAMYLCASSMRQGTWEDTQYFGPGTRLTVL.

This clonotype came up many times. The genes are TRBV2 and TRBJ2-2; D gene uncertain. In germline, CDR1 is SNHLY, CDR2 FYNNEI. The CDR3 is made up of 13 amino acids. V lost 4 bases to trimming and J lost 3 bases, with 6 bases between them. CDR3 nucleotides: TGTGCCAGCAGTGTATGGGACACCGGGGAGCTGTTTTTT. Protein: CASSVWDTGELFF.

A few counts support this clonotype. The chain has TRBV12-3 or TRBV12-4 and TRBJ1-1; 9 bases fit TRBD1. V lost 6 bases and J lost 4; bases outside the gene matches: 9. The CDR3 runs to 15 residues. CDR3 in DNA: TGTGCCAGCAGCTCAACCGGGACAGGGACCACTGAAGCTTTCTTT. It encodes CASSSTGTGTTEAFF.

This chain uses TRBV6-6 with TRBJ1-5; no clear D gene. The V end lost 6 bases, the J end lost 5 bases, and 8 bases lay between the germline ends. The CDR3 is 12 residues long. The V gene's germline CDR1 is MNHNY and CDR2 SVGAGI (reference sequence). As DNA, the CDR3 is TGTGCCAGCAGCCTGAGAGATCAGCCCCAGCATTTT. It is translated as CASSLRDQPQHF.

This clonotype was counted between two and nine times. The chain combines TRBV7-9 with TRBJ2-3; unclear D gene. CDR3 length: 13 amino acids. V lost 5 bases, J lost 4 bases, and 10 bases lay in between. Per the germline V gene, CDR1 is SEHNR and CDR2 is FQNEAQ (reference sequence). The CDR3 loop reads CASSPKGPDTQYF. In nucleotides, the CDR3 is TGTGCCAGCAGCCCCAAGGGTCCAGATACGCAGTATTTT.

This clonotype was counted between two and nine times. V is TRBV7-3 and J is TRBJ2-1, with 11 bases identical to TRBD2. Germline V CDR1 and CDR2: SGHTA, FQGTGA. J was trimmed by 2 bases and V by 6 bases; bases with no gene match: 3. This CDR3 spans 15 amino acids. The CDR3 loop reads CASSVAGGPYNEQFF. The CDR3 coding sequence is TGTGCCAGCAGTGTAGCGGGAGGGCCCTACAATGAGCAGTTCTTC.

In DNA form, the CDR3 reads TGTGCCAGCAGCCAAGGACAGGGGGCTGGGGCCAACGTCCTGACTTTC. It is translated as CASSQGQGAGANVLTF. The chain links TRBV6-5 to TRBJ2-6; TRBD1 agrees at 10 bases. V lost 6 bases, J lost 2 bases, and 4 bases stayed unmatched. This CDR3 is 16 amino acids long. The germline V gene encodes CDR1 MNHEY and CDR2 SVGAGI.

As concerns this clonotype: The conserved phenylalanine or tryptophan is not found at the CDR3 terminus, so this likely reflects a read error. The DNA is omitted, as the CDR3 cannot be located on it reliably, and the CDR3 follows TCRdb's listing. The chain employs TRBV7-9 and TRBJ2-2. The CDR3 adds up to 13 amino acids, both ends counted. Germline loops: CDR1 SEHNR, CDR2 FQNEAQ (reference sequence). The CDR3 spells CASSLQHTGELGG.

Judged by abundance, this clonotype is medium-sized (0.01 to 0.1%). This rearrangement joins TRBV7-2 to TRBJ2-3; the match to TRBD2 covers 9 bases. The germline V gene has CDR1 SGHTA and CDR2 FQGNSA. This CDR3 has 15 residues. The V and J ends lost 3 bases and 0 bases, in that order; junction bases with no gene match: 1. The CDR3 loop is CASSFLAGSTDTQYF. CDR3 nucleotides: TGTGCCAGCAGCTTCCTAGCGGGGAGCACAGATACGCAGTATTTT. The variable domain in full, with the rest retrieved from reference TRBV7-2 and TRBJ2-3, is GAGVSQSPSNKVTEKGKDVELRCDPISGHTALYWYRQSLGQGLEFLIYFQGNSAPDKSGLPSDRFSAERTGGSVSTLTIQRTQQEDSAVYLCASSFLAGSTDTQYFGPGTRLTVL.

Relative to its sample, this clonotype is medium-sized (0.01 to 0.1%). The V call is TRBV11-3, the J call TRBJ2-4; 7 bases fit TRBD2. J lost 2 bases, V lost 6 bases, and 7 bases had no gene match. The CDR3 length is 15 residues. From germline, CDR1 is SGHNT and CDR2 YENEEA. CDR3 residues: CASSRMGGTKNIQYF. For the CDR3, the DNA is TGTGCCAGCAGTAGGATGGGGGGGACCAAAAACATTCAGTACTTC.

The sample holds a few counts of this clonotype. This chain uses TRBV7-2 with TRBJ2-7; 7 positions agree with TRBD2. The CDR3 runs to 13 residues. The V segment lost 6 bases and the J segment 3 bases; nucleotides outside the gene matches: 5. Germline CDR1 reads SGHTA; CDR2 reads FQGNSA. As DNA, the CDR3 is TGTGCCAGCAGGCGGGGGTCTGGCTACGAGCAGTACTTC. It yields the protein CASRRGSGYEQYF. Combining the CDR3 with reference TRBV7-2 and TRBJ2-7 gives the whole variable domain GAGVSQSPSNKVTEKGKDVELRCDPISGHTALYWYRQSLGQGLEFLIYFQGNSAPDKSGLPSDRFSAERTGGSVSTLTIQRTQQEDSAVYLCASRRGSGYEQYFGPGTRLTVT.

This clonotype was observed at least ten times. The chain recombines TRBV12-3 or TRBV12-4 with TRBJ2-1; D remains unclear. The CDR3 has 14 amino acids. The germline V and J ends were trimmed by 6 bases and 12 bases, with 21 bases remaining between them. CDR3 in amino acids: CASSPNTLAQGQFF. CDR3 in DNA: TGTGCCAGCAGCCCTAATACTCTGGCCCAAGGGCAGTTCTTC.

V and J are TRBV28 and TRBJ1-2; no clear D. Trimming took 5 bases from V and 4 from J, leaving 8 bases between them. The CDR3 extends over 12 amino acids. Per the germline V gene, CDR1 is MDHEN and CDR2 is SYDVKM. As DNA, the CDR3 is TGTGCCAGCAGTCGGGATACCTATGGCTACACCTTC. Its translation is CASSRDTYGYTF.

This clonotype was seen more than once but under ten times. This rearrangement joins TRBV18 to TRBJ2-7; 7 bases map to TRBD2. The CDR3 loop spans 16 amino acids. The junction had 14 bases not matched to a gene; V was cut back by 6 bases and J by 3 bases. Germline CDR1 is KGHSH and CDR2 is LQKENI. The DNA for the CDR3 is TGTGCCAGCTCGTCAGTTAAGGCGACTAGCAGCTACGAGCAGTACTTC. This translates into CASSSVKATSSYEQYF. Complete variable domain (other parts from reference TRBV18 and TRBJ2-7): NAGVMQNPRHLVRRRGQEARLRCSPMKGHSHVYWYRQLPEEGLKFMVYLQKENIIDESGMPKERFSAEFPKEGPSILRIQQVVRGDSAAYFCASSSVKATSSYEQYFGPGTRLTVT.

The chain is built from TRBV30 and TRBJ2-1, with D hard to call. Germline V gene sequence: CDR1 GTSNPN, CDR2 SVGIG (reference sequence). The CDR3 is 15 residues long. The V gene lost 3 bases and the J gene lost 0 bases, with 12 bases spanning the gap. As DNA, the CDR3 is TGTGCCTGGAGAGTGGATTGGAGCTCCTACAATGAGCAGTTCTTC. Translated, it gives CAWRVDWSSYNEQFF.

The V gene is TRBV12-3 or TRBV12-4, the J gene TRBJ2-3; the match to TRBD2 covers 8 bases. The CDR3 sequence is 15 residues long. The V gene end was trimmed by 5 bases and the J gene end by 1 base; junction bases not matched to a gene: 5. CDR3 region: CASSPAGRGTDTQYF. CDR3 DNA: TGTGCCAGCAGTCCGGCCGGGAGGGGCACAGATACGCAGTATTTT.

The table lists this clonotype with a count of one. The CDR3 DNA reads as TGTGCCAGCAGTGGTCCGGGCTTGCTGTTTTTT. It specifies CASSGPGLLFF. The chain is built from TRBV6-1 and TRBJ1-4; D not certain. This CDR3 is built from 11 residues. V was cut by 4 bases and J by 14 bases, with 11 bases left in between. Germline CDR1 is MNHNS and CDR2 is SASEGT.

A few counts support this clonotype. The rearrangement uses TRBV7-9 and TRBJ1-3, with 8 positions matching TRBD1. Trimming removed 2 bases from V and 3 bases from J; junction bases left unmatched: 0. The CDR3 spans 14 residues. Looked up from germline, CDR1 is SEHNR and CDR2 is FQNEAQ (reference sequence). The CDR3 loop is CASSLTGGGNTIYF. The CDR3 DNA reads TGTGCCAGCAGCTTAACAGGGGGTGGAAACACCATATATTTT.

In its sample, this clonotype was seen many times. The chain is built from TRBV7-2 and TRBJ2-2; D perhaps matches TRBD1 (6 bases). The CDR3 contains 16 residues. Germline V gene sequence: CDR1 SGHTA, CDR2 FQGNSA. V lost 7 bases to trimming and J lost 5 bases, with 20 bases between them. As DNA, the CDR3 is TGTGCCAGCACCCCGATACCGGGACATAATACCGGGGAGCTGTTTTTT. Its protein is CASTPIPGHNTGELFF.

The rearrangement joins TRBV28 to TRBJ2-7, with D unresolved. Trimming pared 0 bases from V and 2 bases from J, leaving 32 bases between. The CDR3 contains 22 residues. Germline-derived CDR1 and CDR2 are MDHEN and SYDVKM. As DNA, the CDR3 is TGTGCCAGCAGTTTATGGGGGTCAGCACCCAAGATCCCCCGAGGTATCGCCTACGAGCAGTACTTC. Translated: CASSLWGSAPKIPRGIAYEQYF.

V usage is TRBV19 and J usage is TRBJ2-1; 10 nucleotides agree with TRBD2. This CDR3 spans 15 amino acids. Germline V gene lookup returns CDR1 LNHDA and CDR2 SQIVND (reference sequence). The junction had 11 bases not matched to a gene; V was cut back by 7 bases and J by 8 bases. The CDR3: CASMASGRAFHEQFF. The CDR3 DNA reads TGTGCCAGTATGGCCAGCGGGAGGGCCTTCCATGAGCAGTTCTTC.

In DNA, the CDR3 is TGTGCCAGCAGTGGGGTAAGGGGCGAGGTGAGGAAGGGCTACACCTTC. This encodes CASSGVRGEVRKGYTF. The V and J genes are TRBV27 and TRBJ1-2; perhaps TRBD1 as D (5 bases). V was shortened by 5 bases and J by 8 bases, with 24 bases between the two germline ends. The CDR3 runs to 16 residues. The germline V gene has CDR1 MNHEY and CDR2 SMNVEV (reference sequence).

This sequence joins TRBV3-1 and TRBJ1-5; D gene unclear. The germline V gene has CDR1 LGHDT and CDR2 YNNKEL (reference sequence). The CDR3 contains 14 residues. V was cut by 0 bases and J by 9 bases, with 12 bases left in between. The CDR3 region is CASSQDPLSGPQHF. The CDR3 DNA sequence: TGTGCCAGCAGCCAAGACCCACTATCGGGGCCCCAGCATTTT.

V gene TRBV7-2 combines with J gene TRBJ2-1, with TRBD2 as a possible D gene (6 bases). Germline V gene lookup returns CDR1 SGHTA and CDR2 FQGNSA. Trimming cost V 7 bases and J 9 bases, with 34 bases left between them. CDR3 length: 19 residues. In nucleotides, the CDR3 is TGTGCCAGCACACCCAGGGAGGACAAAATGTCGGTGGGGCGGGGTGAGCAGTTCTTC. Translated, it gives CASTPREDKMSVGRGEQFF.